At least ten counts were recorded for the clone carrying this T cell receptor beta chain. The data were taken from a study of T cell repertoires in cytomegalovirus infection. On the study more broadly: The public TCR beta signatures pointed to both CMV infection and matching HLA type.

Each CDR3 protein gets one entry after TCRdb re-called the reads with MiXCR. The sample comprises some 440,000 distinct CDR3 sequences, about 33% of which are singletons, and roughly 13% rests with the top ten. V shed 6 bases and J shed 2 bases, with 14 bases lying between them. This CDR3 comprises 15 residues. CDR1 and CDR2 (germline): SGHTA, FQGNSA. This clonotype was obtained from a human donor in good health (CMV status not recorded). Some clones in this sample may be carry-over from other donors' samples. The chain combines TRBV7-2 with TRBJ1-5; the D is unclear. The sequenced sample consisted of PBMCs. CDR3 sequence reads: CASSFKGGGNQPQHF. The CDR3, as DNA: TGTGCCAGCAGTTTCAAGGGAGGCGGCAATCAGCCCCAGCATTTT.